This TCR beta chain was profiled in a study of blood T cell repertoires in COVID-19. About the research overall: PBMCs, B-cell-depleted T cells, or T cells provided the cDNA or gDNA that made up the material.

As handled by the study authors: By means of reference gene primer amplification, nucleated cell counts were estimated. The assay was immunoSEQ multiplex PCR, and TCRdb's table has in-frame clones only and misses some. That table furnishes V, J and clone size, whereas the DNA furnished D and trimming. The table has 90,000 to 130,000 clones, 75% to 80% seen once; the top ten hold about a sixth. The sequence derives from a woman of 80 years or more with active or convalescent COVID-19. Sequences were obtained from peripheral blood.

CDR3 sequence reads: CASSPRQGRNTIYF. The CDR3, as DNA: TGTGCCAGCAGCCCCCGACAGGGTCGAAACACCATATATTTT. The chain is built from TRBV3-1 (or the pseudogene TRBV3-2) and TRBJ1-3, with 7 nucleotides matching TRBD1. The V gene end was trimmed by 4 bases and the J gene end by 5 bases; junction bases not matched to a gene: 5. CDR3 length: 14 amino acids. Germline V CDR1 and CDR2: LGHDT, YNNKEL (reference sequence).